These 23 T cell receptor beta chains share one sample of origin, sequenced in a study of cytomegalovirus exposure and HLA in healthy donors. The PCR had 60 Vbeta and 13 Jbeta primers. TCRdb keeps only in-frame clones here, not all; method: immunoSEQ multiplex PCR. The table has 110,000 to 150,000 clones, more than 7.5% seen once. Sequenced input: PBMCs. The receptors originated from a man aged 50-59 years in good health and CMV-seronegative.

In its sample, this clone was seen a few times. This rearrangement joins TRBV6-1 to TRBJ1-2; 9 bases are shared with TRBD1. With V trimmed by 4 bases and J by 0 bases, 9 bases remained unmatched. The CDR3 runs to 17 residues. Per the germline V gene, CDR1 is MNHNS and CDR2 is SASEGT. The DNA of the CDR3 is TGTGCCAGCAGTGGACAGGGGGTCCTGTTAGCTAACTATGGCTACACCTTC. Protein product: CASSGQGVLLANYGYTF.

This clone was counted only a few times. The chain has TRBV7-8 and TRBJ2-7; D is uncertain. CDR1 and CDR2 (germline): SGHVS, FQNEAQ. The CDR3 runs to 15 residues. Trimming shortened V by 5 bases and J by 5 bases, and 19 bases separated the two germline ends. CDR3 sequence: CASSLTGSEGHEQYF. In nucleotides, the CDR3 is TGTGCCAGCAGCCTCACCGGGTCAGAAGGCCACGAGCAGTACTTC.

This clone came up a few times. Here the CDR3 reads CASSQGGLAGDEQYF. In nucleotides, the CDR3 is TGTGCCAGCAGCCAAGGGGGCCTAGCGGGAGACGAGCAGTACTTC. This chain connects TRBV4-2 to TRBJ2-7, with 10 bases fitting TRBD2. Germline values: CDR1 LGHNA, CDR2 YNFKEQ. The CDR3 runs to 15 residues. The V and J ends lost 1 base and 5 bases, in that order; junction bases with no gene match: 5.

This chain joins TRBV5-1 and TRBJ2-2, with 9 bases lining up with TRBD1. The CDR3 sequence is 16 residues long. V trimming: 4 bases; J trimming: 4 bases; junction bases outside the gene matches: 8. Per the germline V gene, CDR1 is SGHRS and CDR2 is YFSETQ. CDR3 DNA sequence: TGCGCCAGCAGCACCCGGGACAGGGCGACCACCGGGGAGCTGTTTTTT. Its protein is CASSTRDRATTGELFF.

The V call is TRBV28, the J call TRBJ1-5; 9 bases fit TRBD1. V lost 6 bases and J lost 5; bases outside the gene matches: 8. This CDR3 is 15 amino acids long. Germline lookup yields CDR1 MDHEN and CDR2 SYDVKM. The CDR3 loop is CASRGTGTWYQPQHF. The CDR3 DNA follows: TGTGCCAGCAGAGGGACAGGGACGTGGTATCAGCCCCAGCATTTT.

The V and J genes are TRBV4-2 and TRBJ2-7; 14 bases fit TRBD2. The CDR3 has 16 amino acids. V shed 5 bases and J 2 bases; nucleotides not matched to a gene: 5. The germline gives CDR1 LGHNA, CDR2 YNFKEQ. Written as DNA, the CDR3 is TGTGCCAGCAGCTTGGGGACTAGCGGGGGTCCCTACGAGCAGTACTTC. Translated: CASSLGTSGGPYEQYF.

The chain combines TRBV7-2 with TRBJ2-1; D gene uncertain. Germline CDR1 SGHTA, CDR2 FQGNSA. V was clipped by 5 bases and J by 5 bases, with 13 bases between them. The CDR3 has 14 residues. CDR3 region: CASSAVAIDNEQFF. CDR3 coding DNA: TGTGCCAGCAGCGCTGTAGCCATCGACAATGAGCAGTTCTTC.

V usage is TRBV5-1 and J usage is TRBJ2-4, with TRBD1 as a possible D gene (5 bases). There are 14 residues in the CDR3. Deletions cut 2 bases from V and 8 bases from J, with 14 bases between. The germline gives CDR1 SGHRS, CDR2 YFSETQ. The CDR3 is CASSLQAGMDIQYF. Here the CDR3 DNA reads TGCGCCAGCAGCTTACAGGCAGGGATGGACATTCAGTACTTC.

The J gene is TRBJ2-1, the V gene TRBV15; D is possibly TRBD1 (6 bases). The CDR3 is 15 residues long. Trimming removed 8 bases from V and 3 bases from J, with 17 bases in between. Looked up from germline, CDR1 is LNHNV and CDR2 is YYDKDF (reference sequence). CDR3 sequence (DNA): TGTGCCACCCGAGGGGGTGGCGCATACTACAATGAGCAGTTCTTC. It codes for CATRGGGAYYNEQFF.

This clone came up a few times. The rearrangement uses TRBV7-3 and TRBJ1-1; 7 bases match TRBD1. The CDR3 runs to 15 residues. With 6 bases clipped from V and 4 bases from J, the junction kept 11 bases outside the gene matches. Germline CDR1 and CDR2: SGHTA and FQGTGA. In DNA, the CDR3 is TGTGCCAGCAGTCGAAACAGGGGATTAGGCACTGAAGCTTTCTTT. Its protein is CASSRNRGLGTEAFF. The variable domain in full, completed from reference TRBV7-3 and TRBJ1-1, reads GAGVSQTPSNKVTEKGKYVELRCDPISGHTALYWYRQSLGQGPEFLIYFQGTGAADDSGLPNDRFFAVRPEGSVSTLKIQRTERGDSAVYLCASSRNRGLGTEAFFGQGTRLTVV.

This clone occurred many times. The chain is built from TRBV27 and TRBJ2-7, with TRBD2 matching over 11 bases. The CDR3 is 19 amino acids. Losses at the gene ends were 5 bases for V and 4 bases for J; bases not matched to a gene: 19. Germline V gene data show CDR1 as MNHEY and CDR2 as SMNVEV (reference sequence). The CDR3 sequence is CASSPLGTSGRQSGYEQYF. In nucleotides, the CDR3 is TGTGCCAGCAGTCCCCTGGGTACTAGCGGGAGACAGTCTGGGTACGAGCAGTACTTC.

The V call is TRBV10-3, the J call TRBJ1-6; perhaps TRBD1 as D (5 bases). Germline V gene sequence: CDR1 ENHRY, CDR2 SYGVKD. Deletions cut 6 bases from V and 8 bases from J, with 11 bases between. This CDR3 contains 13 residues. The CDR3 nucleotides are TGTGCCATCAGGGAAACACAGGATTCACCCCTCCACTTT. The encoded protein is CAIRETQDSPLHF.

V usage is TRBV7-2 and J usage is TRBJ1-4; possibly TRBD1 for D (6 bases). V was clipped by 5 bases and J by 6 bases, with 10 bases between them. Germline CDR1 reads SGHTA; CDR2 reads FQGNSA. This CDR3 is 13 amino acids long. The CDR3: CASSSRTDEKLFF. The CDR3 nucleotides are TGTGCCAGCAGCAGCCGGACAGATGAAAAACTGTTTTTT.

The rearrangement uses TRBV11-2 and TRBJ1-2, with unresolved D. The CDR3 is 15 amino acids. The ends were cut back, 5 bases at V and 1 base at J, with 14 bases in the middle. Germline CDR1 and CDR2: SGHAT and FQNNGV. CDR3 coding DNA: TGTGCCAGCAGCCCAATTCGAGGGCGTAACTATGGCTACACCTTC. Protein: CASSPIRGRNYGYTF. Using reference TRBV11-2 and TRBJ1-2 for the parts outside the CDR3, the full variable domain is EAGVAQSPRYKIIEKRQSVAFWCNPISGHATLYWYQQILGQGPKLLIQFQNNGVVDDSQLPKDRFSAERLKGVDSTLKIQPAKLEDSAVYLCASSPIRGRNYGYTFGSGTRLTVV.

The rearrangement uses TRBV25-1 and TRBJ2-3; D perhaps matches TRBD1 (6 bases). The CDR3 is made up of 13 amino acids. Per the germline V gene, CDR1 is MGHDK and CDR2 is SYGVNS. Trimming removed 10 bases from V and 1 base from J, with 12 bases in between. The CDR3 protein is CAISTGGTDTQYF. The CDR3 DNA follows: TGTGCCATTTCGACAGGAGGCACAGATACGCAGTATTTT.

This rearrangement joins TRBV27 to TRBJ1-2; 7 bases are shared with TRBD1. Per germline, CDR1 MNHEY and CDR2 SMNVEV (reference sequence). CDR3 length equals 12 residues. V lost 9 bases, J lost 5 bases, and 6 bases stayed unmatched. The DNA for the CDR3 is TGTGCCAGAGACAGGGCCCTTTATGGCTACACCTTC. This translates into CARDRALYGYTF.

This clone was counted a few times. This rearrangement joins TRBV7-9 to TRBJ2-7, with 7 bases aligning to TRBD1. The trim removed 3 bases at V and 7 bases at J, leaving 6 bases unmatched. Germline CDR1 is SEHNR and CDR2 is FQNEAQ (reference sequence). The CDR3 is 13 residues long. This CDR3 is CASSFNTGVEQYF. The CDR3 nucleotides read TGTGCCAGCAGCTTCAATACAGGGGTTGAGCAGTACTTC.

V is TRBV27 and J is TRBJ2-7; D perhaps matches TRBD1 (6 bases). Per the germline V gene, CDR1 is MNHEY and CDR2 is SMNVEV (reference sequence). V was shortened by 2 bases and J by 7 bases, with 12 bases between the two germline ends. The CDR3 covers 13 residues. The DNA for the CDR3 is TGTGCCAGCAGTTTAGCCCCCGGGACAGAGCAGTACTTC. Translating it yields CASSLAPGTEQYF.

A few counts support this clone. The rearrangement links TRBV7-2 to TRBJ1-5; maybe TRBD1 (5 bases). Germline V lookup: CDR1 SGHTA, CDR2 FQGNSA. Between the trimmed V and J ends, which lost 3 bases and 10 bases, there was a span of 13 bases. The CDR3 has 13 amino acids. CDR3 DNA: TGTGCCAGCAGCTTGGGAGGGGCCATCCCCCAGCATTTT. This gives the protein CASSLGGAIPQHF.

CDR3 nucleotides: TGTGCCAGCAGCGTAGGGGCTAGCGGGAGAACAGATACGCAGTATTTT. It is translated as CASSVGASGRTDTQYF. This chain joins TRBV9 and TRBJ2-3; 10 nucleotides align to TRBD2. V shed 0 bases, J shed 3 bases, and the junction held 4 bases outside the gene matches. Germline CDR1 is SGDLS and CDR2 is YYNGEE. The CDR3 is 16 residues long.

There are a few counts of this clone. J is TRBJ2-1 and V is TRBV5-1; TRBD2 aligns across 10 bases. V dropped 2 bases and J dropped 5; count of bases not matched to a gene: 1. Germline V gene sequence: CDR1 SGHRS, CDR2 YFSETQ. This CDR3 spans 14 amino acids. CDR3 region: CASSLLAGNNEQFF. Here the CDR3 DNA reads TGCGCCAGCAGCTTACTAGCGGGGAACAATGAGCAGTTCTTC. The variable domain in full, with the rest retrieved from reference TRBV5-1 and TRBJ2-1, is KAGVTQTPRYLIKTRGQQVTLSCSPISGHRSVSWYQQTPGQGLQFLFEYFSETQRNKGNFPGRFSGRQFSNSRSEMNVSTLELGDSALYLCASSLLAGNNEQFFGPGTRLTVL.

V and J are TRBV5-1 and TRBJ1-4, with 10 bases fitting TRBD1. The CDR3 is 17 amino acids. The V gene end was trimmed by 3 bases and the J gene end by 4 bases; junction bases not matched to a gene: 9. Germline CDR1 SGHRS, CDR2 YFSETQ. The CDR3 DNA sequence: TGCGCCAGCAGCTGGCGGGGACAGGGGCAAGATAATGAAAAACTGTTTTTT. This translates into CASSWRGQGQDNEKLFF.

This clone was picked up a small number of times. A junction boundary mismatches the germline segment, possibly from a read error. The chain recombines TRBV7-2 with TRBJ2-7, with 10 positions matching TRBD2. Germline V gives CDR1 SGHTA, CDR2 FQGNSA. The CDR3 is 15 amino acids. CDR3 sequence (DNA): TGTGCCAGCAGATTAGCACTAGCGGGAACCTACGAGCAGTACTTC. The encoded protein is CASRLALAGTYEQYF.